What follows are 14 T cell receptor beta chains derived from one specimen sequenced in a study of CD8 T cells in ankylosing spondylitis. TCRdb reprocessed the 5' RACE reads via MiXCR and lists one record per CDR3 protein. Here the sample spans about 260,000 distinct CDR3 sequences, around 19% being singletons. Sequencing used blood, either unsorted or a sorted T cell fraction (not recorded which). These receptors came from a male donor with ankylosing spondylitis or in good health (not recorded which).

This clonotype was counted a single time. The V call is TRBV13, the J call TRBJ2-7, with 7 bases fitting TRBD2. With 8 bases clipped from V and 5 bases from J, the junction kept 18 bases outside the gene matches. The CDR3 contains 16 residues. Germline CDR1 is PRHDT and CDR2 is FYEKMQ (reference sequence). The CDR3, as DNA: TGTGCCAGCCTTCATATGGGCGGGAGTAGTAGGGACGAGCAGTACGTC. It is translated as CASLHMGGSSRDEQYV.

In its sample, this clonotype was seen a few times. The chain recombines TRBV27 with TRBJ2-3; TRBD2 matches at 15 bases. The germline gives CDR1 MNHEY, CDR2 SMNVEV (reference sequence). The CDR3 runs 16 residues. V was pared by 2 bases and J by 6 bases, with 3 bases of the junction left unmatched. The CDR3 region is CASSLRGTSGRDTQYF. The DNA for the CDR3 is TGTGCCAGCAGTTTAAGGGGGACTAGCGGGAGGGATACGCAGTATTTT.

This chain uses TRBV6-1 with TRBJ1-1; TRBD1 might be the D (6 bases). The CDR3 runs to 15 residues. Trimming took off 1 base at V and 4 bases at J, with 13 bases between the two ends. Germline V gene lookup returns CDR1 MNHNS and CDR2 SASEGT. CDR3: CASSEEGGMGTEAFF. CDR3 sequence (DNA): TGTGCCAGCAGTGAAGAGGGGGGGATGGGCACTGAAGCTTTCTTT.

This clonotype showed up many times. The rearrangement joins TRBV24-1 to TRBJ2-3; D is ambiguous. Germline CDR1 reads KGHDR; CDR2 reads SFDVKD. This CDR3 region has 14 residues. V lost 3 bases and J 2 bases, leaving 8 bases between the germline ends. CDR3 loop: CATSDKGYTDTQYF. The CDR3 nucleotides are TGTGCCACCAGTGATAAAGGATACACAGATACGCAGTATTTT.

The rearrangement uses TRBV29-1 and TRBJ1-4, with D uncertain. With 4 bases removed from V and 7 bases from J, the gap between germline ends came to 10 bases. The CDR3 has 12 residues. The V gene's germline CDR1 is SQVTM and CDR2 ANQGSEA. The CDR3 is CSVGDRGEKLFF. The CDR3 DNA is TGCAGCGTTGGGGATCGGGGTGAAAAACTGTTTTTT.

The chain carries TRBV6-1 and TRBJ2-7, with a possible D match to TRBD1 (5 bases). The germline CDR1 and CDR2 sequences are MNHNS and SASEGT. This CDR3 spans 14 amino acids. V was cut by 3 bases and J by 6 bases, with 15 bases left in between. Written as DNA, the CDR3 is TGTGCCAGCAGTGATCGCTCAGGGCCGGGCGAGCAGTACGTC. Its translation: CASSDRSGPGEQYV.

The rearrangement uses TRBV6-1 and TRBJ1-5; no clear D. Trimming pared 6 bases from V and 2 bases from J, leaving 14 bases between. The CDR3 loop spans 15 amino acids. The V gene's germline CDR1 is MNHNS and CDR2 SASEGT. Written as DNA, the CDR3 is TGTGCCAGCAGACCCGGAGGATCTCGCAATCAGCCCCAGCATTTT. It encodes CASRPGGSRNQPQHF.

This clonotype was seen more than once but under ten times. The chain combines TRBV12-3 or TRBV12-4 with TRBJ2-2; possible D gene TRBD1, 5 bases. V was trimmed by 2 bases and J by 8 bases, leaving 9 bases between them. The CDR3 is 13 amino acids. The DNA for the CDR3 is TGTGCCAGCAGTTTATTTCAGGGTGGGGAGCTGTTTTTT. Encoded protein: CASSLFQGGELFF.

The rearrangement joins TRBV9 to TRBJ2-2; D gene ambiguous. CDR1 and CDR2 (germline): SGDLS, YYNGEE. The CDR3 runs to 14 residues. Trimming stripped 4 bases from V and 4 bases from J, with 11 bases between. CDR3 region: CASSPRWGTGELFF. CDR3 DNA sequence: TGTGCCAGCAGCCCCCGCTGGGGCACCGGGGAGCTGTTTTTT.

The chain couples TRBV6-2 or TRBV6-3 to TRBJ2-1, with a weak D call TRBD1 (5 bases). The V and J ends lost 7 bases and 6 bases respectively, with 16 bases between them. Germline V gives CDR1 MNHEY, CDR2 SVGEGT. This CDR3 has 14 residues. CDR3 loop: CASTWGRLLNEQFF. CDR3 nucleotides: TGTGCCAGCACCTGGGGCCGTCTCCTCAATGAGCAGTTCTTC.

This clonotype is labeled large. The chain couples TRBV20-1 to TRBJ1-3, with TRBD1 as a possible D gene (5 bases). V dropped 0 bases and J dropped 0 bases, with 9 bases sitting between them. Germline V gene data show CDR1 as DFQATT and CDR2 as SNEGSKA (reference sequence). This CDR3 has 15 residues. In DNA form, the CDR3 reads TGCAGTGCTAGAGACAGGGACGACTCTGGAAACACCATATATTTT. It translates to CSARDRDDSGNTIYF.

The chain combines TRBV7-6 with TRBJ1-2; D ambiguous. With 3 bases removed from V and 0 bases from J, the gap between germline ends came to 14 bases. The CDR3 extends over 16 amino acids. Looked up from germline, CDR1 is SGHVS and CDR2 is FNYEAQ. CDR3 residues: CASSLGGPVANYGYTF. CDR3 DNA: TGTGCCAGCAGCTTGGGAGGACCCGTAGCTAACTATGGCTACACCTTC. The entire variable domain, with the rest obtained from reference TRBV7-6 and TRBJ1-2, is as follows: GAGVSQSPRYKVTKRGQDVALRCDPISGHVSLYWYRQALGQGPEFLTYFNYEAQQDKSGLPNDRFSAERPEGSISTLTIQRTEQRDSAMYRCASSLGGPVANYGYTFGSGTRLTVV.

The V call is TRBV4-1, the J call TRBJ2-1; 8 bases map to TRBD2. This CDR3 comprises 15 residues. Germline V CDR1 and CDR2: MGHRA, YSYEKL. V trimming: 0 bases; J trimming: 10 bases; junction bases outside the gene matches: 8. The CDR3 nucleotides are TGCGCCAGCAGCCAAGATCGGGCGGGAGGACGGGAGCAGTTCTTC. Translating gives CASSQDRAGGREQFF.

This clonotype was detected a few times. The chain uses TRBV10-3 and TRBJ1-5, with D maybe TRBD1 (6 bases). CDR3 length: 14 residues. The germline V gene encodes CDR1 ENHRY and CDR2 SYGVKD. V lost 6 bases, J lost 4 bases, and 13 bases lay in between. The CDR3: CAIRRGGANQPQHF. In DNA, the CDR3 is TGTGCCATCAGGAGAGGGGGGGCGAATCAGCCCCAGCATTTT.